Below, one T cell receptor beta chain is given with its context. Its antigen is currently unknown. Germline V gives CDR1 MNHEY, CDR2 SVGAGI. With 6 bases clipped from V and 2 bases from J, the junction kept 3 bases outside the gene matches. The CDR3 covers 13 residues. The sample belongs to a study of a mutant IDH1 vaccine in newly diagnosed glioma. Stated time point: week 35, safety follow-up. With topical imiquimod, each dose of the vaccine consisted of 300 ug of mutant IDH1 20-mer peptide. The data were produced by immunoSEQ multiplex PCR, yet TCRdb's version contains in-frame clones alone and is incomplete. The sample contains about 54,000 clones, 80% to 85% of which appear only once.

Here the sequenced sample was PBMCs, taken from a glioma patient whose treatment included an IDH1 peptide vaccine. This TCR came from a woman aged 18-29 years with glioma. The rearrangement uses TRBV6-5 and TRBJ1-2; 7 bases map to TRBD1. CDR3 nucleotide sequence: TGTGCCAGCAGCGTACAGGGGAACTATGGCTACACCTTC. Protein product: CASSVQGNYGYTF.